This TCR beta chain was profiled in a study of blood T cell repertoires in COVID-19 (dated by TCRdb to the early 2020s). Regarding the complete study: Collaborator samples came from the United States, Italy and Spain and covered acute and convalescent phases of COVID-19. The material from the prospective study consisted of cDNA or gDNA derived from T cells, B-cell-depleted T cells, or PBMCs. Deeply sampled blood TCRbeta repertoires from subjects exposed to, actively infected with, or recovered from COVID-19 were included in the dataset. The repertoires were released in a freely available public database meant as a resource for research on the immune response to SARS-CoV-2. The samples were drawn from two sources: the first 160 participants of the ongoing ImmuneRACE study, and about 1,300 subjects contributed by 6 global collaborators. A de-identified subject ID, COVID-19 status, age in years and sex were almost always included in the sample metadata. HLA class I and class II types, where available, came from metadata supplied by the sample provider rather than from assay-based typing. What the work shows at the level of the full study, not this receptor alone: Clinical and demographic metadata were provided uncurated, with the amount varying by source and participant.

TCRbeta CDR3 regions were amplified from genomic DNA by means of the immunoSEQ Assay, a bias-controlled multiplex PCR. The paper's processing steps were these. The number of nucleated cells in each sample was estimated from the amplification of reference gene primers within the assay. To quantify the absolute abundance of each unique TCRbeta CDR3 rearrangement, sequence reads were collapsed and filtered. For each sample, productive Simpson clonality was calculated as the square root of Simpson's diversity index over productive rearrangements. Entries here come from immuneACCESS through TCRdb and include only in-frame sequences with V and J called. Some clones fail to appear in such tables; in the studies checked, an unresolved V gene covers under half of the shortfall, and the cause of the remainder is unknown. That table is the source of V, J and clone size, and D and trimming were worked out from the DNA. In this sample the table shows tens of thousands of clones, roughly 87% of which occur a single time. The ten largest clonotypes hold around 5% of the sample.

From its cysteine to its phenylalanine, the CDR3 spans 13 amino acids. Only CDR3 DNA is held: 39 bases, read in frame from base 1. Trimming takes 0 bases from V and 3 bases from J, and the germline ends sit 3 bases apart. CDR1 and CDR2, per the germline V gene (reference sequence), are LNHNV and YYDKDF. A note on this clone: What antigen it recognizes has not been identified. Base qualities were left out, and no much larger clone turns up one base away.

Whole blood was collected in K2EDTA tubes by collaborating institutions according to the institutions' own protocols. For TCRbeta analysis, collaborator samples were shipped as frozen whole blood, as isolated PBMCs, or as DNA extracted from either sample type. This chain joins TRBV15 to TRBJ1-3; the D gene cannot be resolved reliably. The sequence came from a man between 60 and 70 years old with active COVID-19. The sample taken for sequencing was peripheral blood. The CDR3 reads CATSRDRGNTIYF. The nucleotide sequence is given as TGTGCCACCAGCAGAGATCGTGGAAACACCATATATTTT.